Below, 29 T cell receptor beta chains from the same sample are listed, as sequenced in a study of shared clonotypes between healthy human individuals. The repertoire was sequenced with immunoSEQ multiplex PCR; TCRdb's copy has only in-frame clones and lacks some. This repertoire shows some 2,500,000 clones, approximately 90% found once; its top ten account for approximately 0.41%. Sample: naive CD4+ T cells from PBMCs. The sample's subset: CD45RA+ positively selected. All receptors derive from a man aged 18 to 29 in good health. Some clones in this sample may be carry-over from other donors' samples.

CDR3 in DNA: TGTGCCAGCAGCCGGAGACAGGGCGTGGAGCTGTTTTTT. Amino acid sequence: CASSRRQGVELFF. The chain couples TRBV7-3 to TRBJ2-2; 7 positions match TRBD1. V lost 5 bases and J lost 10; bases outside the gene matches: 7. Germline V lookup: CDR1 SGHTA, CDR2 FQGTGA. There are 13 residues in the CDR3.

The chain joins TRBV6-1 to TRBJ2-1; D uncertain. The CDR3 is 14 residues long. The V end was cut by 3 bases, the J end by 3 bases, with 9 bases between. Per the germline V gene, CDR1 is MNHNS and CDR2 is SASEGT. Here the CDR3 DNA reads TGTGCCAGCAGTGACTCAATCTTCTACAATGAGCAGTTCTTC. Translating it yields CASSDSIFYNEQFF.

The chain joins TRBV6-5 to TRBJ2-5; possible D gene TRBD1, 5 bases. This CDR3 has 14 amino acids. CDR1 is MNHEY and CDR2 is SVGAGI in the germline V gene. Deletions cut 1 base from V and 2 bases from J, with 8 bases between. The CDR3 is CASSYLGQQETQYF. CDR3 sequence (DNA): TGTGCCAGCAGTTACTTGGGGCAGCAAGAGACCCAGTACTTC.

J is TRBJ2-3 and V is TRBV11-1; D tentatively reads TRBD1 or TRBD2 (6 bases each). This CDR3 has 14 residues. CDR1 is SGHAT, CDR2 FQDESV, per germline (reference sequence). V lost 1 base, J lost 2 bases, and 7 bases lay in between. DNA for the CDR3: TGTGCCAGCAGCTTAGGGGGGGCCACAGATACGCAGTATTTT. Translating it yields CASSLGGATDTQYF.

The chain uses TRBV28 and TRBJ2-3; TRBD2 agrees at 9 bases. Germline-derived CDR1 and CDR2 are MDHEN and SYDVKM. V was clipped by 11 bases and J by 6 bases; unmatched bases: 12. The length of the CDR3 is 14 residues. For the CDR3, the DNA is TGTGCCGGAGGGGTAGCGGGAGACATGGATACGCAGTATTTT. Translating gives CAGGVAGDMDTQYF.

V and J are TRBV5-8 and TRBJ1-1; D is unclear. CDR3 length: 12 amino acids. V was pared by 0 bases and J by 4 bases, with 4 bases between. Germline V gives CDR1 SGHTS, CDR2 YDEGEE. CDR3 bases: TGTGCCAGCAGCTTGGTCGCCACTGAAGCTTTCTTT. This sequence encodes CASSLVATEAFF.

The DNA of the CDR3 is TGCGCCAGCAGCTTGGTAAGGACAGGGAGCTCTGGGGCCAACGTCCTGACTTTC. Translating gives CASSLVRTGSSGANVLTF. The chain recombines TRBV5-1 with TRBJ2-6, with 8 bases that match TRBD1. The length of the CDR3 is 18 residues. Germline V lookup: CDR1 SGHRS, CDR2 YFSETQ. V was pared by 0 bases and J by 0 bases, with 5 bases of the junction left unmatched.

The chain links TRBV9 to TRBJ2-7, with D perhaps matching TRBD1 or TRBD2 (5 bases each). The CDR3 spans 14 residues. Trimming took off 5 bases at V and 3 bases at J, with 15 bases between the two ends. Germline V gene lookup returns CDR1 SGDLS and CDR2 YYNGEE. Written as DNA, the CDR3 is TGTGCCAGCAGTATCGGGGACCGCAACTACGAGCAGTACTTC. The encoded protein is CASSIGDRNYEQYF.

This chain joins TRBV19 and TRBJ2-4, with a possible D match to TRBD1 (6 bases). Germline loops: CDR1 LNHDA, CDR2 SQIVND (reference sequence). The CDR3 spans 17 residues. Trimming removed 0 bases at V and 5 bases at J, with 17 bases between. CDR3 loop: CASSIEIRLQGQNIQYF. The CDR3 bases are TGTGCCAGTAGTATAGAAATTCGCTTACAGGGCCAAAACATTCAGTACTTC.

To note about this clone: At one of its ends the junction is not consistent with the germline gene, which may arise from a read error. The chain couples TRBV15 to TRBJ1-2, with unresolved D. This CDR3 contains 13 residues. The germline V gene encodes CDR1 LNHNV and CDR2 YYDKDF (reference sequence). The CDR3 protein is CATSGDPVYGYTF. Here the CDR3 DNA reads TGTGCCACCAGCGGAGACCCCGTCTATGGCTACACCTTC. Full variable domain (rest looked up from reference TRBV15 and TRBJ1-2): DAMVIQNPRYQVTQFGKPVTLSCSQTLNHNVMYWYQQKSSQAPKLLFHYYDKDFNNEADTPDNFQSRRPNTSFCFLDIRSPGLGDTAMYLCATSGDPVYGYTFGSGTRLTVV.

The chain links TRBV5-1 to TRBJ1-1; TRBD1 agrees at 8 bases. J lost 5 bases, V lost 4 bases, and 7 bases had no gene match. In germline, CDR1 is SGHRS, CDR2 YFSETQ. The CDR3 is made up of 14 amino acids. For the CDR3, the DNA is TGCGCCAGCAGCACTGGACAGGGTTGGACTGAAGCTTTCTTT. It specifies CASSTGQGWTEAFF.

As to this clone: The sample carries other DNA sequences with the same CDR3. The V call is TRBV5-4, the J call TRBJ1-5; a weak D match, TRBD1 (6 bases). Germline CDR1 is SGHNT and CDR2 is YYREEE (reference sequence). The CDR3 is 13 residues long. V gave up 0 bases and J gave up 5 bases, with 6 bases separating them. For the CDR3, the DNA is TGTGCCAGCAGCTTGGACAGGGATCAGCCCCAGCATTTT. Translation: CASSLDRDQPQHF.

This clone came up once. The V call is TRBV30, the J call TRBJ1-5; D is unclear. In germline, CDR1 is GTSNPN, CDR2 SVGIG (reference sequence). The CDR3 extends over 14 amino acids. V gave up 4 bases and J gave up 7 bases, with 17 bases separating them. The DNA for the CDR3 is TGTGCCTGGACTCAGAGCTACGACGGGCAGCCCCAGCATTTT. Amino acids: CAWTQSYDGQPQHF.

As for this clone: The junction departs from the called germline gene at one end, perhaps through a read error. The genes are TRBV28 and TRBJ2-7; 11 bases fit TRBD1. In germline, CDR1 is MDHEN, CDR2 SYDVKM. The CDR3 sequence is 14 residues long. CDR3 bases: TGTGCCAGCAGGGCACCGGGACAGGGGGATTCGGCCAACTTC. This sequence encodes CASRAPGQGDSANF.

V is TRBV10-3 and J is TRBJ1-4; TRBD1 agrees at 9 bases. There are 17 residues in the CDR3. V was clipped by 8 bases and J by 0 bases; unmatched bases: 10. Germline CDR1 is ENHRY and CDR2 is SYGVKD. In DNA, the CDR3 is TGTGCCATCCGTTCCGGACAGGGGCTCCCAACTAATGAAAAACTGTTTTTT. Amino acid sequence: CAIRSGQGLPTNEKLFF.

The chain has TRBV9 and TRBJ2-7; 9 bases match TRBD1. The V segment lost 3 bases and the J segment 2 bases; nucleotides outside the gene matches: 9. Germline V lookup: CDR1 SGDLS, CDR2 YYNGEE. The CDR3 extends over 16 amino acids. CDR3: CASSATIGTGPYEQYF. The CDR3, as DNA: TGTGCCAGCAGCGCGACGATCGGGACAGGGCCCTACGAGCAGTACTTC.

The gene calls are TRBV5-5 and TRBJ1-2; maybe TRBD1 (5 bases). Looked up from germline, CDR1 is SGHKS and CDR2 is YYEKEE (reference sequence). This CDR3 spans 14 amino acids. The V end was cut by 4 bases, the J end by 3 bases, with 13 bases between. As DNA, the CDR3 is TGTGCCAGCAGCACCTCCGACAGAGACTATGGCTACACCTTC. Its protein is CASSTSDRDYGYTF.

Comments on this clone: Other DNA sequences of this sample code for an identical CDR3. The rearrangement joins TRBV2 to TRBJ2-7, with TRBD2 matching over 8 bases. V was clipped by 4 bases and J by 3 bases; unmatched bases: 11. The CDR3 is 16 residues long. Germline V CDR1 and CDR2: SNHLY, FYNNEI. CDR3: CASSALTGGGVYEQYF. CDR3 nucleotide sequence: TGTGCCAGCAGTGCTCTCACGGGAGGGGGTGTCTACGAGCAGTACTTC.

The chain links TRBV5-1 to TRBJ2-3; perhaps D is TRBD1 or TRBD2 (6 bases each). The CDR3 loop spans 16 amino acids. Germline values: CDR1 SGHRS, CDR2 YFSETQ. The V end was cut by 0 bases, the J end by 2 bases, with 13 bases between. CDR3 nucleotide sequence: TGCGCCAGCAGCTTGGGAGGGGGGATAGACACAGATACGCAGTATTTT. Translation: CASSLGGGIDTDTQYF.

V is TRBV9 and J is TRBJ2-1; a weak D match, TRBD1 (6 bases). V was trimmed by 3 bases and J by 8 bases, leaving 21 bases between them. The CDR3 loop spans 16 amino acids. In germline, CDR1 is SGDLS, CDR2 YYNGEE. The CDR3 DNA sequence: TGTGCCAGCAGCGAGACCGGGACAAGGGGTTTGGATGAGCAGTTCTTC. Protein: CASSETGTRGLDEQFF.

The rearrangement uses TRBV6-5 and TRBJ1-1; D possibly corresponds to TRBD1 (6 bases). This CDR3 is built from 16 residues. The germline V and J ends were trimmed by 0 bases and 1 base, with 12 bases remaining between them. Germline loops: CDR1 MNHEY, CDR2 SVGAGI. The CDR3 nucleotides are TGTGCCAGCAGTTACTCCCGGGGGCCCTCGAACACTGAAGCTTTCTTT. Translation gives CASSYSRGPSNTEAFF.

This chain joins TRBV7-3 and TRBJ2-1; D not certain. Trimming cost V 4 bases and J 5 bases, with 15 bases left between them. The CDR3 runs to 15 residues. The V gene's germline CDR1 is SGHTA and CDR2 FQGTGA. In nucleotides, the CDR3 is TGTGCCAGCAGCTCGGCCGGGCCCCGCAACAATGAGCAGTTCTTC. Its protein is CASSSAGPRNNEQFF.

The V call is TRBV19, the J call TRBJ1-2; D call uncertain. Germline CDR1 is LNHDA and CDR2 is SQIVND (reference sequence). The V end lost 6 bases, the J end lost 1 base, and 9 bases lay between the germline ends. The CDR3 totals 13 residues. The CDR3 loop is CASSLGHNYGYTF. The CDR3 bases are TGTGCCAGTAGCCTGGGCCATAACTATGGCTACACCTTC.

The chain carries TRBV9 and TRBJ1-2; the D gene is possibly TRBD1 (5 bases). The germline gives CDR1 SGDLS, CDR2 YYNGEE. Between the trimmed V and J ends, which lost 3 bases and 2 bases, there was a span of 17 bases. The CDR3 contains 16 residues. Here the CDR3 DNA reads TGTGCCAGCAGCGCCCAGACTGGGGGACCCAACTATGGCTACACCTTC. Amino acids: CASSAQTGGPNYGYTF.

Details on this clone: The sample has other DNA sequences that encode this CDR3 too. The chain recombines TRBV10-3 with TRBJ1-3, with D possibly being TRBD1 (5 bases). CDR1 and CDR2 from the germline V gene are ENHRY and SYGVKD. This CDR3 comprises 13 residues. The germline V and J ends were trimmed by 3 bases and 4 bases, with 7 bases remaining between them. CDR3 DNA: TGTGCCATCAGTGAACAGGCGGGAAACACCATATATTTT. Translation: CAISEQAGNTIYF.

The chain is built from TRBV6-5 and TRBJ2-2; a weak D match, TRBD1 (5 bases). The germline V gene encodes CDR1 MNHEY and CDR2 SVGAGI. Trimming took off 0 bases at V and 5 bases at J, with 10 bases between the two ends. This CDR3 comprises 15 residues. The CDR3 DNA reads TGTGCCAGCAGTTACTCACGTAGGGGTACCGGGGAGCTGTTTTTT. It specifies CASSYSRRGTGELFF.

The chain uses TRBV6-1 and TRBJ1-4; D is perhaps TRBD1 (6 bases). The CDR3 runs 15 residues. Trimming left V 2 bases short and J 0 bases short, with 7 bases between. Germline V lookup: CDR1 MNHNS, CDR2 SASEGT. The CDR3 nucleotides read TGTGCCAGCAGTGAAACAGGGACAACTAATGAAAAACTGTTTTTT. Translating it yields CASSETGTTNEKLFF.

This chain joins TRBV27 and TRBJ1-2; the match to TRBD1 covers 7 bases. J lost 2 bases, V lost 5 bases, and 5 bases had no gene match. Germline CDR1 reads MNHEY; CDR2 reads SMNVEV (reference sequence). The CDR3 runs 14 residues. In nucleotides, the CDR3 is TGTGCCAGCAGTCTCAAGGACAGGAACTATGGCTACACCTTC. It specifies CASSLKDRNYGYTF.

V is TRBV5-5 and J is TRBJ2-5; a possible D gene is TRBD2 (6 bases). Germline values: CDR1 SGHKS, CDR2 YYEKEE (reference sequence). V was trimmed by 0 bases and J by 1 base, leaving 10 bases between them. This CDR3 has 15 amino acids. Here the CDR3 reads CASSLGLGGQETQYF. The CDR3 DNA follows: TGTGCCAGCAGCTTGGGGTTGGGGGGCCAAGAGACCCAGTACTTC.